The source of this T cell receptor beta chain is a study of blood T cell repertoires in COVID-19. Overall study context: From T cells, B-cell-depleted T cells, or PBMCs came the material, which was cDNA or gDNA.

The CDR3 length is 17 residues. The V gene end was trimmed by 6 bases and the J gene end by 5 bases; junction bases not matched to a gene: 15. Looked up from germline, CDR1 is MNHEY and CDR2 is SMNVEV (reference sequence). Those enrolled, adults aged roughly 18 to 90 years, came from roughly 22 US areas. The study assigned cohorts using participant-reported clinical history. Sequencing used immunoSEQ multiplex PCR; TCRdb keeps in-frame clones, though not all of them. The sample lists 250,000 to 350,000 clones, about 87% occurring once. V and J are TRBV27 and TRBJ2-2; TRBD1 matches at 7 bases. The sequenced material came from PBMCs or T cells enriched from blood (not recorded which). The clonotype originates from a woman aged 25 to 39 who had recovered from COVID-19. CDR3 residues: CASREWDSSDQTGELFF. In DNA, the CDR3 is TGTGCCAGCAGGGAATGGGACAGCTCAGACCAAACCGGGGAGCTGTTTTTT.